The 27 T cell receptor beta chains presented below share a single source sample, sequenced in a study of radiotherapy plus CTLA-4 blockade in lung cancer. Assay used: immunoSEQ multiplex PCR; TCRdb lists only in-frame clones, some missing. The sample includes some 73,000 clones, 78% of them seen just once. Sample: peripheral blood, taken from a patient treated with radiotherapy plus ipilimumab. The receptor source for this set is a human donor with non-small cell lung cancer whose response to radiotherapy plus ipilimumab could not be evaluated. Some clones in this sample may be carry-over from other donors' samples.

The table lists this clone with many counts. This chain joins TRBV5-6 and TRBJ1-1, with D tentatively TRBD1 (5 bases). Germline V CDR1 and CDR2: SGHDT, YYEEEE. V was trimmed by 7 bases and J by 7 bases, leaving 14 bases between them. CDR3 length equals 12 residues. The DNA of the CDR3 is TGTGCCAGCGATTCACAGGCCGGTGAAGCTTTCTTT. Its protein is CASDSQAGEAFF.

This chain links TRBV5-4 with TRBJ2-1, with TRBD2 matching 7 bases. Germline V gene data show CDR1 as SGHNT and CDR2 as YYREEE (reference sequence). The V segment lost 3 bases and the J segment 5 bases; nucleotides outside the gene matches: 8. The CDR3 consists of 15 residues. As DNA, the CDR3 is TGTGCCAGCAGCTGGGGGGGGACGGAAAACAATGAGCAGTTCTTC. Translating it yields CASSWGGTENNEQFF. Complete variable domain (other parts from reference TRBV5-4 and TRBJ2-1): ETGVTQSPTHLIKTRGQQVTLRCSSQSGHNTVSWYQQALGQGPQFIFQYYREEENGRGNFPPRFSGLQFPNYSSELNVNALELDDSALYLCASSWGGTENNEQFFGPGTRLTVL.

This CDR3 reads CASSLEQGMYEQYF. The CDR3 bases are TGTGCCAGCAGCCTAGAACAGGGAATGTACGAGCAGTACTTC. The chain recombines TRBV7-9 with TRBJ2-7, with D perhaps matching TRBD1 (6 bases). CDR3 length equals 14 residues. Trimming left V 5 bases short and J 4 bases short, with 15 bases between. The germline V gene has CDR1 SEHNR and CDR2 FQNEAQ (reference sequence). Using reference TRBV7-9 and TRBJ2-7 for the parts outside the CDR3, the full variable domain is DTGVSQNPRHKITKRGQNVTFRCDPISEHNRLYWYRQTLGQGPEFLTYFQNEAQLEKSRLLSDRFSAERPKGSFSTLEIQRTEQGDSAMYLCASSLEQGMYEQYFGPGTRLTVT.

The rearrangement uses TRBV7-6 and TRBJ1-1; 8 bases are a match to TRBD1. Germline CDR1 reads SGHVS; CDR2 reads FNYEAQ. This CDR3 comprises 13 residues. The junction had 5 bases not matched to a gene; V was cut back by 5 bases and J by 6 bases. CDR3 sequence (DNA): TGTGCCAGCAGCCCACAGGGGGGACCTGAAGCTTTCTTT. It codes for CASSPQGGPEAFF.

V usage is TRBV5-1 and J usage is TRBJ2-5, with 12 bases aligning to TRBD2. Losses at the gene ends were 4 bases for V and 5 bases for J; bases not matched to a gene: 9. CDR1 is SGHRS and CDR2 is YFSETQ in the germline V gene. This CDR3 spans 16 amino acids. The CDR3 nucleotides are TGCGCCAGCAGCGAACGACTAGCGGGGGCAGAGGAGACCCAGTACTTC. Translation gives CASSERLAGAEETQYF. Using reference TRBV5-1 and TRBJ2-5 for the parts outside the CDR3, the full variable domain is KAGVTQTPRYLIKTRGQQVTLSCSPISGHRSVSWYQQTPGQGLQFLFEYFSETQRNKGNFPGRFSGRQFSNSRSEMNVSTLELGDSALYLCASSERLAGAEETQYFGPGTRLLVL.

The genes are TRBV19 and TRBJ1-5; TRBD1 is a possible D gene (5 bases). V shed 5 bases and J shed 6 bases, with 14 bases lying between them. Germline CDR1 and CDR2: LNHDA and SQIVND (reference sequence). The CDR3 runs to 14 residues. The CDR3 protein is CASSGSGGRQPQHF. The CDR3 region has the DNA TGTGCCAGTAGTGGGAGCGGGGGACGTCAGCCCCAGCATTTT.

In its sample, this clone was seen a few times. This sequence joins TRBV11-3 and TRBJ1-4, with a weak D call TRBD1 (5 bases). V was trimmed by 5 bases and J by 6 bases, leaving 10 bases between them. CDR1 and CDR2 (germline): SGHNT, YENEEA. CDR3 length: 13 amino acids. CDR3 loop: CASSRGEDEKLFF. CDR3 in DNA: TGTGCCAGCAGCCGGGGGGAGGATGAAAAACTGTTTTTT.

This chain joins TRBV7-3 and TRBJ2-1; TRBD2 matches at 9 bases. The CDR3 length is 17 residues. The V gene's germline CDR1 is SGHTA and CDR2 FQGTGA. After removal of 5 bases from V and 6 bases from J, the junction contained 14 bases not matched to a gene. The CDR3 region is CASSIHSGGRSRNEQFF. The DNA of the CDR3 is TGTGCCAGCAGCATACATAGCGGGGGACGGTCTCGCAATGAGCAGTTCTTC.

This clone was seen more than once but under ten times. The chain carries TRBV9 and TRBJ1-4, with a tentative D call TRBD1 (6 bases). The V gene lost 0 bases and the J gene lost 5 bases, with 11 bases spanning the gap. The CDR3 is made up of 15 amino acids. In germline, CDR1 is SGDLS, CDR2 YYNGEE. The CDR3 DNA sequence: TGTGCCAGCAGCGTAGAGGGGGTTACGAATGAAAAACTGTTTTTT. It specifies CASSVEGVTNEKLFF. Filled out from reference TRBV9 and TRBJ1-4, the complete variable domain reads DSGVTQTPKHLITATGQRVTLRCSPRSGDLSVYWYQQSLDQGLQFLIQYYNGEERAKGNILERFSAQQFPDLHSELNLSSLELGDSALYFCASSVEGVTNEKLFFGSGTQLSVL.

In its sample, this clone was seen once. J is TRBJ1-2 and V is TRBV6-4; 9 bases are a match to TRBD1. The V gene end was trimmed by 6 bases and the J gene end by 8 bases; junction bases not matched to a gene: 16. Germline CDR1 reads MRHNA; CDR2 reads SNTAGT. The CDR3 consists of 16 residues. CDR3 sequence: CASRPMTGGGHGGYTF. In DNA, the CDR3 is TGTGCCAGCAGGCCCATGACAGGGGGGGGCCATGGCGGCTACACCTTC.

This chain uses TRBV5-8 with TRBJ2-1; D is unresolved. This CDR3 region has 12 residues. Germline CDR1 and CDR2: SGHTS and YDEGEE. V was clipped by 4 bases and J by 6 bases, with 8 bases between them. CDR3 coding DNA: TGTGCCAGCAGCCCTTTCGGCAATGAGCAGTTCTTC. This codes for CASSPFGNEQFF.

The genes are TRBV18 and TRBJ1-1; weak D call: TRBD1 (5 bases). Germline loops: CDR1 KGHSH, CDR2 LQKENI. Trimming removed 3 bases at V and 0 bases at J, with 14 bases between. There are 16 residues in the CDR3. CDR3 sequence: CASSPLGQPLNTEAFF. CDR3 coding DNA: TGTGCCAGCTCACCGTTGGGGCAGCCCCTGAACACTGAAGCTTTCTTT.

The chain's CDR3 is CASSYNRETYEQYF. In nucleotides, the CDR3 is TGCGCCAGCAGCTACAACAGGGAAACCTACGAGCAGTACTTC. The chain has TRBV5-1 and TRBJ2-7, with D possibly TRBD1 on 6 matching bases. Deletions cut 3 bases from V and 2 bases from J, with 12 bases between. This CDR3 has 14 residues. Germline values: CDR1 SGHRS, CDR2 YFSETQ.

The sample holds one count of this clone. The J gene is TRBJ1-6, the V gene TRBV5-1; 7 bases align to TRBD1. The germline V gene has CDR1 SGHRS and CDR2 YFSETQ. Trimming took 6 bases from V and 6 from J; bases not matched to a gene: 12. The CDR3 has 16 amino acids. As DNA, the CDR3 is TGCGCCAGCACCCCAGGGGGGTCCGACATTAATTCACCCCTCCACTTT. Its translation is CASTPGGSDINSPLHF.

The table lists this clone with a count of one. This chain joins TRBV11-2 and TRBJ2-2, with a possible D match to TRBD1 (6 bases). From germline, CDR1 is SGHAT and CDR2 FQNNGV. CDR3 length: 17 amino acids. V was shortened by 2 bases and J by 5 bases, with 18 bases between the two germline ends. CDR3 amino acids: CASSLTRTVTRTGELFF. CDR3 DNA: TGTGCCAGCAGCTTAACTCGGACAGTCACTCGGACCGGGGAGCTGTTTTTT.

This chain links TRBV27 with TRBJ1-2; D not certain. Trimming cost V 1 base and J 6 bases, with 15 bases left between them. Germline CDR1 and CDR2: MNHEY and SMNVEV (reference sequence). CDR3 length equals 15 residues. The CDR3 DNA is TGTGCCAGCAGTTTATGGGTCCCGGGGAGGGATGGCTACACCTTC. Protein product: CASSLWVPGRDGYTF.

This chain connects TRBV4-3 to TRBJ2-6, with 8 nucleotides matching TRBD2. The CDR3 runs to 20 residues. Germline-derived CDR1 and CDR2 are LGHNA and YSLEER. V shed 0 bases, J shed 1 base, and the junction held 11 bases outside the gene matches. The CDR3 here is CASSQDIPGLEISGANVLTF. The CDR3 DNA is TGCGCCAGCAGCCAAGATATCCCGGGACTAGAAATTTCTGGGGCCAACGTCCTGACTTTC.

Remarks on this clone: The same CDR3 is also encoded by other DNA sequences in this sample. This rearrangement joins TRBV4-1 to TRBJ2-3, with D possibly matching TRBD2 (9 bases). There are 17 residues in the CDR3. With 3 bases removed from V and 2 bases from J, the gap between germline ends came to 18 bases. The V gene's germline CDR1 is MGHRA and CDR2 YSYEKL. CDR3: CASSQAGGDRPTDTQYF. In nucleotides, the CDR3 is TGCGCCAGCAGCCAGGCGGGGGGGGACAGGCCCACAGATACGCAGTATTTT.

The V and J genes are TRBV7-2 and TRBJ1-2; 8 bases align to TRBD1. Germline trimming cut 1 base from V and 8 bases from J; bases unmatched to any gene: 3. CDR1 is SGHTA, CDR2 FQGNSA, per germline. CDR3 length equals 13 residues. Here the CDR3 reads CASSLETGVGYTF. CDR3 sequence (DNA): TGTGCCAGCAGCTTAGAGACAGGGGTAGGCTACACCTTC.

This clone turned up a few times. This chain connects TRBV28 to TRBJ1-2, with unresolved D. This CDR3 spans 19 amino acids. V was clipped by 3 bases and J by 0 bases, with 23 bases between them. CDR1 is MDHEN, CDR2 SYDVKM, per germline. CDR3 bases: TGTGCCAGCAGTTTGCGCTGGGAGGCACCCCTCGGGGCTAACTATGGCTACACCTTC. It specifies CASSLRWEAPLGANYGYTF.

The chain links TRBV5-1 to TRBJ1-1; D is perhaps TRBD1 (5 bases). The CDR3 has 16 residues. The V end lost 4 bases, the J end lost 1 base, and 17 bases lay between the germline ends. Germline CDR1 SGHRS, CDR2 YFSETQ. CDR3 nucleotides: TGCGCCAGCAGCACCGTCCCAGGGCGGGGGAACACTGAAGCTTTCTTT. Its translation: CASSTVPGRGNTEAFF.

This clone was seen only once. The rearrangement links TRBV12-5 to TRBJ2-2; 8 positions agree with TRBD1. The junction had 8 bases not matched to a gene; V was cut back by 5 bases and J by 3 bases. CDR3 size: 16 residues. The germline gives CDR1 LGHNT, CDR2 FRNRAP. The chain's CDR3 is CASGNWTGRDTGELFF. In nucleotides, the CDR3 is TGTGCTAGTGGTAACTGGACAGGGCGCGACACCGGGGAGCTGTTTTTT.

The rearrangement uses TRBV21-1 and TRBJ1-2; TRBD1 reflects the table's D call only, with no check against the DNA. TRBV21-1 is deemed a pseudogene. CDR3 length: 14 amino acids. The CDR3 is CASRHGGRLYGYTF. The DNA for the CDR3 is TGTGCCAGCCGCCATGGGGGCCGACTCTATGGCTACACCTTC.

V usage is TRBV5-4 and J usage is TRBJ2-7; TRBD1 is a possible D gene (6 bases). The germline gives CDR1 SGHNT, CDR2 YYREEE (reference sequence). The germline V and J ends were trimmed by 1 base and 3 bases, with 14 bases remaining between them. The CDR3 sequence is 15 residues long. DNA of the CDR3: TGTGCCAGCAGCTTGCTTCCGGACAGAGGCTACGAGCAGTACTTC. Its protein is CASSLLPDRGYEQYF.

This chain connects TRBV4-1 to TRBJ1-6, with D possibly TRBD1 on 5 matching bases. Germline V gene data show CDR1 as MGHRA and CDR2 as YSYEKL. The germline V and J ends were trimmed by 0 bases and 2 bases, with 11 bases remaining between them. This CDR3 comprises 17 residues. In DNA, the CDR3 is TGCGCCAGCAGCCAAGATCCCCCGGGGGCCTATAATTCACCCCTCCACTTT. Translating it yields CASSQDPPGAYNSPLHF.

The chain has TRBV29-1 and TRBJ2-5, with no clear D. V was cut by 6 bases and J by 7 bases, with 24 bases left in between. The CDR3 runs to 15 residues. Germline CDR1 is SQVTM and CDR2 is ANQGSEA. The CDR3, as DNA: TGCAGCGTCTTCTACCCTAACAGCCACCGCAGGACCCAGTACTTC. Translating gives CSVFYPNSHRRTQYF.

This clone was seen a handful of times. The junction shows a germline mismatch at one end, possibly a read error. This sequence joins TRBV7-7 and TRBJ1-3; tentatively, D is TRBD1 (6 bases). Germline-derived CDR1 and CDR2 are SSHAT and FNYEAQ (reference sequence). The CDR3 extends over 16 amino acids. In DNA form, the CDR3 reads TGTGCTAGCAGCTTAGGGGGGCCCTCCTCTGGAAACACCATATATTTT. Its protein product is CASSLGGPSSGNTIYF.